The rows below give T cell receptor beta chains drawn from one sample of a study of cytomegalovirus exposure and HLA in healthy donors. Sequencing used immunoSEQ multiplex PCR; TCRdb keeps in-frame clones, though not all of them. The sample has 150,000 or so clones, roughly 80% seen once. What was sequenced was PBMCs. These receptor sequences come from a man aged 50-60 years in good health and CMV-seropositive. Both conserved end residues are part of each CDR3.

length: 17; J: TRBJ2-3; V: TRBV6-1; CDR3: CASSEFSPTVLTDTQYF
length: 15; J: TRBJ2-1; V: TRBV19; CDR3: CASSGGTSPYNEQFF
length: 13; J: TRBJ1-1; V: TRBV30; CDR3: CAWSRGQVARAFF
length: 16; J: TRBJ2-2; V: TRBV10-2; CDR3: CASSDYLAGDTGELFF
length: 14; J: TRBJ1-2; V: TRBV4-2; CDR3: CASSQPDRDCGYTF
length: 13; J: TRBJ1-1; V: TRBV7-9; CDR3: CASSPFMNTEAFF
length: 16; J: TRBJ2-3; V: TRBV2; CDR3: CASSDRRASGGDTQYF
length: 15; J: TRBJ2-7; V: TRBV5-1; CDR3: CASSLEDRYTYEQYF
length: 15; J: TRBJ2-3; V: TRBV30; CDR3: CAWSVRDGRGDTQYF
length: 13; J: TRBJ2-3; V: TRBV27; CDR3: CASSTQGSHTQYF
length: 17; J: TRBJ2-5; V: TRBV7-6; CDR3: CASSPRVAGELQETQYF
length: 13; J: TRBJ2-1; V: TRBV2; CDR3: CASSEGGINEQFF